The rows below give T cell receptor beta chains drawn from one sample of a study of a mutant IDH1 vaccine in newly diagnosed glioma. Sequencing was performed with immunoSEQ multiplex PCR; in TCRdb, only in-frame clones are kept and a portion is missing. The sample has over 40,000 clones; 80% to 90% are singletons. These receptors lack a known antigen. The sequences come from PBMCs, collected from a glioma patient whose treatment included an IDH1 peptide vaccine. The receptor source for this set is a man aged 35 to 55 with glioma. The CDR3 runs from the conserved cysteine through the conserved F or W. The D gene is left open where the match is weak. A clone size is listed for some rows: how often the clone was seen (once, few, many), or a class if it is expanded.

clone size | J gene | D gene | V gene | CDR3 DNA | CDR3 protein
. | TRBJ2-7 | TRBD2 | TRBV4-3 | TGCGCCAGCAGCCAAGATGGACGTTCGGCCAGCGGGAGCTACGAGCAGTACTTC | CASSQDGRSASGSYEQYF
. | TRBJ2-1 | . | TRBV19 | TGTGCCAGTAGTAGGGGGGCGGCCTCCTACAATGAGCAGTTCTTC | CASSRGAASYNEQFF
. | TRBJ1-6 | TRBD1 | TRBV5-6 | TGTGCCAGCAGCGGGACAGGGACCAATTCACCCCTCCACTTT | CASSGTGTNSPLHF
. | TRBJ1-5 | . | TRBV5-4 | TGTGCCAGCAGCTTGATGGCAGGGGTTGGCAATCAGCCCCAGCATTTT | CASSLMAGVGNQPQHF
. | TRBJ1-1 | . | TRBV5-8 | TGTGCCAGCAGCTTGGTTGGGTTCCCTGAAGCTTTCTTT | CASSLVGFPEAFF
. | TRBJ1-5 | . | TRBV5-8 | TGTGCCAGCAGCTTTGGGGGACAAAGGACTTTT | CASSFGGQRTF
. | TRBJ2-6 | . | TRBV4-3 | TGCGCCAGCAGCCAAGAATGGGGCGGGGCTGGGGCCAACGTCCTGACTTTC | CASSQEWGGAGANVLTF
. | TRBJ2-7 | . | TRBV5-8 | TGTGCCAGCAGCTCGTGGACAGCCCTTGGTAGGAACGAGCAGTACTTC | CASSSWTALGRNEQYF
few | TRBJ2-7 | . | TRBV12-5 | TGTGCTAGTGGTTTTGATTTCTACGAGCAGTACTTC | CASGFDFYEQYF
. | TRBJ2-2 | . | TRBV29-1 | TGCAGCGTTAGGGAGACTCGGAACACCGGGGAGCTGTTTTTT | CSVRETRNTGELFF
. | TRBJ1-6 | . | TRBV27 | TGTGCCAGCAGTTTAGGGGGCCCGGGCTCACCCCTCCACTTT | CASSLGGPGSPLHF
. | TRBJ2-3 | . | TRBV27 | TGTGCCAGCAGTTTCTACAGGGAGACAGATACGCAGTATTTT | CASSFYRETDTQYF
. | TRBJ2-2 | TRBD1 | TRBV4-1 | TGCGCCAGCAACCGGGACAGGGTGGGGGAGCTGTTTTTT | CASNRDRVGELFF
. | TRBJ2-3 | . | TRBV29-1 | TGCAGCGTGCCCCCAAGGTGGGCCACAGATACGCAGTATTTT | CSVPPRWATDTQYF
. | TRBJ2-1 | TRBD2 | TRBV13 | TGTGCCAGCAGCTTAAAGGCCGGGCGGGGGGCCTACAATGAGCAGTTCTTC | CASSLKAGRGAYNEQFF
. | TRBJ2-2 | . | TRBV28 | TGTGCCAGCAGTTTATCTTTTGCGATGAACACCGGGGAGCTGTTTTTT | CASSLSFAMNTGELFF
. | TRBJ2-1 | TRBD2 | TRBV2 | TGTGCCAGTTTGGCACAGCGGGGGCTCCCCGAGCAGTTCTTC | CASLAQRGLPEQFF
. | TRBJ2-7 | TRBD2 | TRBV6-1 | TGTGCCAGTACTGAAAGCGGGAGGACCTACGAGCAGTACTTC | CASTESGRTYEQYF
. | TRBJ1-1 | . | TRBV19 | TGTGCCAGTAGTTCCTATTCCACAGGGACGGAAGCTTTCTTT | CASSSYSTGTEAFF
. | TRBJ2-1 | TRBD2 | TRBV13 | TGTGCCAGCACCGAAGCGGGAGGAACCTACAATGAGCAGTTCTTC | CASTEAGGTYNEQFF
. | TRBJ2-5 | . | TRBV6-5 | TGTGCCAGCAGTTACGGAATAGAGCAGTACTTC | CASSYGIEQYF
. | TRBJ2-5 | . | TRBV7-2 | TGTGCCAGCAGCTTAGTCGGGGGCTCTCAAGAGACCCAGTACTTC | CASSLVGGSQETQYF
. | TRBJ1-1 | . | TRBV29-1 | TGCAGCGTCGGAGGGGGTGGCACTGAAGCTTTCTTT | CSVGGGGTEAFF
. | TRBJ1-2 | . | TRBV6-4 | TGTGCCAGCAGGGCGGACAGAATCGAAGGTGGCTACACCTTC | CASRADRIEGGYTF
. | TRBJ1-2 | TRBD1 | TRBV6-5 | TGTGCCAGCAGCGACGGACAGGGGGGTTATGGCTACACCTTC | CASSDGQGGYGYTF
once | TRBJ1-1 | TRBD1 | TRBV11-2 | TGTGCCAGCAGCTCCAACAGGGGGGACAGGAGGATCACTGAAGCTTTCTTT | CASSSNRGDRRITEAFF
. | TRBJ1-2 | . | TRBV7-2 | TGTGCCAGCAGCCCCGAGGTTGGGGACGGCTACACCTTC | CASSPEVGDGYTF
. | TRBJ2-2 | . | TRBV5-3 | TGTGCCAGAAGGCAGACCACCGGGACTAACACCGGGGAGCTGTTTTTT | CARRQTTGTNTGELFF
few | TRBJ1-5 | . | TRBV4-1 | TGCGCCAGCAGCCAAGATTACAGGGAAGGGGCCGCGAGCAATCAGCCCCAGCATTTT | CASSQDYREGAASNQPQHF
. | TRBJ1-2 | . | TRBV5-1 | TGCGCCAGCAGCCACGAGGCGTCCGGGGCTCTTTCTTACTATGGCTACACCTTC | CASSHEASGALSYYGYTF
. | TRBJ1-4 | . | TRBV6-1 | TGTGCCAGCAGTGCGGCGGGGAATAATGAAAAACTGTTTTTT | CASSAAGNNEKLFF
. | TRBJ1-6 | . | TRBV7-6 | TGTGCCAGCAGCTTACGGGCAGCAAATAATTCACCCCTCCACTTT | CASSLRAANNSPLHF
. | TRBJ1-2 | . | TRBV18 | TGTGCCAGCTCACCATGGGCCTCCTATGGCTACACCTTC | CASSPWASYGYTF
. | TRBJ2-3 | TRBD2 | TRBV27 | TGTGCCAGCATCCCTAGCGGGGATAGCACAGATACGCAGTATTTT | CASIPSGDSTDTQYF
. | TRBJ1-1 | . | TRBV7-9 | TGTGCCAGCAGCTGGGGGGGAACTGAAGCTTTCTTT | CASSWGGTEAFF
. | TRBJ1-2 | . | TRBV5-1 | TGCGCCAGCAGCTTGGCCCGACCGGGACGCAGGGATGGCTACACCTTC | CASSLARPGRRDGYTF
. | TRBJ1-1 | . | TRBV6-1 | TGTGCCAGCAGTGATAAGGAGAACACTGAAGCTTTCTTT | CASSDKENTEAFF
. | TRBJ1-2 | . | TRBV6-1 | TGTGCCAGCAGAGGATCAGGGGTCGGCTACACCTTC | CASRGSGVGYTF
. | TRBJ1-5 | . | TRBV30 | TGTGCCTGGAGTAATGGGGCGTCTGTAAAGCCCCAGCATTTT | CAWSNGASVKPQHF
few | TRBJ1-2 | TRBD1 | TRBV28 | TGTGCCAGCAGTGCTGATCAGGGGGCCCCCTATGGCTACACCTTC | CASSADQGAPYGYTF
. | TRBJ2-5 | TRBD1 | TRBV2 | TGTGCCAGCAGACTTAGGACAGGGCTAGAGACCCAGTACTTC | CASRLRTGLETQYF
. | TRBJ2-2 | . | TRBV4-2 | TGTGCCAGCAGCCAAGACCCGGGGGGCTCCGGGGAGCTGTTTTTT | CASSQDPGGSGELFF
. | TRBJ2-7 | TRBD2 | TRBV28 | TGTGCCAGCAGTTTATACGGGGGGGAATTATACGAGCAGTACTTC | CASSLYGGELYEQYF
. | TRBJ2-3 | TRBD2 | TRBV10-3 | TGTGCCATCAGACTAGCGGGATCGGTAACAGATACGCAGTATTTT | CAIRLAGSVTDTQYF
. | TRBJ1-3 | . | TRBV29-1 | TGCAGCGTCGTCCCAGGGAGCTCTGGAAACACCATATATTTT | CSVVPGSSGNTIYF
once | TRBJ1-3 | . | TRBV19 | TGTGCGTCTCGAGGAGCTGGAAACACCATATATTTT | CASRGAGNTIYF
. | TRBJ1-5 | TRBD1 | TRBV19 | TGTGCCAGTAGTACCTTATGGACAGGGTATAGCAATCAGCCCCAGCATTTT | CASSTLWTGYSNQPQHF
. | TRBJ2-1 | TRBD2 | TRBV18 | TGTGCCAGCTCACCATCCGTACTAGCGGGAGTGAGTCGGAGCTACAATGAGCAGTTCTTC | CASSPSVLAGVSRSYNEQFF
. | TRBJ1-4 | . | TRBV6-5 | TGTGCCAGCAGCCCCGGTGGAGGGGGTGAAAAACTGTTTTTT | CASSPGGGGEKLFF
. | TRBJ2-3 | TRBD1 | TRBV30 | TGTGCCTGGCAAAGAGGGACAGGGGATTGGTCGAATACGCAGTATTTT | CAWQRGTGDWSNTQYF
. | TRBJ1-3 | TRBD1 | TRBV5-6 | TGTGCCAGCAGCCAAGGACAGGGCATCGTTGGAAACACCATATATTTT | CASSQGQGIVGNTIYF
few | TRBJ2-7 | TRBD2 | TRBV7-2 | TGTGCCAGCAGCTCGGGACTAGCGGGAGACGAGCAGTACTTC | CASSSGLAGDEQYF
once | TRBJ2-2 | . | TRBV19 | TGTGCCAGTACTTCAGGTAGTTCCACCGGGGAGCTGTTTTTT | CASTSGSSTGELFF
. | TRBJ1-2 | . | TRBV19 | TGTGCCAGTAGTATAGATCGAGGGCAGCCGAAACCCACTTCCCTTTATGGCTACACCTTC | CASSIDRGQPKPTSLYGYTF
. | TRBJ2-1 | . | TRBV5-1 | TGCGCCAGCGAGGCGGTAGAGCGGCTCGGATACAATGAGCAGTTCTTC | CASEAVERLGYNEQFF
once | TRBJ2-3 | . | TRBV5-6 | TGTGCCAGCAGCTTTGGGAGCGGGACAAAAAGCACAGATACGCAGTATTTT | CASSFGSGTKSTDTQYF
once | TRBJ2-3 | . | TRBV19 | TGTGCCAGTACCTCGGACGGTAGCACAGATACGCAGTATTTT | CASTSDGSTDTQYF